Given below is one TCR beta chain in context. Its target is not known. The data originate from a study of T cells in Graves' hyperthyroidism and ophthalmopathy. Whole-study context: At the time of initial diagnosis and before any treatment, peripheral blood was collected. Study-wide results and limits: With a median lead of approximately 6 months before onset, the model predicted ophthalmopathy.

RNA transcripts gave rise to amplified TCR beta CDR3 regions. Initially, a first-round RT-PCR of the TCR CDR3 employed the HTBI primer set. TCRdb reanalysed the multiplex PCR reads using MiXCR and keeps one entry per CDR3 protein. The sample holds roughly 280,000 distinct CDR3 sequences, roughly 20% seen once. Patients with uncontrolled infections, other autoimmune diseases, pregnancy or lactation were excluded. The diagnostic basis comprised clinical symptoms, serum thyroxine and TRAb, thyroid ultrasound and orbital computed tomography. The V end was cut by 10 bases, the J end by 0 bases, with 16 bases between. Germline V gene sequence: CDR1 MNHNS, CDR2 SASEGT. The CDR3 covers 14 residues.

The sequence was obtained from a man aged 25 to 45 with Graves' ophthalmopathy. The chain is built from TRBV6-1 and TRBJ2-7, with D uncertain. The sequenced sample consisted of blood. The chain's CDR3 is CATSLWRSSYEQYF. CDR3 sequence (DNA): TGTGCCACCTCTCTCTGGAGAAGCTCCTACGAGCAGTACTTC.